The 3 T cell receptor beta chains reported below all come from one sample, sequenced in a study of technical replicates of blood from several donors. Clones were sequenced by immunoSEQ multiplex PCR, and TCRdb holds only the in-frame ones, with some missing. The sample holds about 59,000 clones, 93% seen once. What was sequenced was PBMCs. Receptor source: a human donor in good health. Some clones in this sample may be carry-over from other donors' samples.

The CDR3 region is CASSLTPGQQGSRAGYTF. Written as DNA, the CDR3 is TGCGCCAGCAGCTTAACACCGGGACAGCAAGGGTCCAGGGCTGGCTACACCTTC. The J gene is TRBJ1-2, the V gene TRBV5-1; the match to TRBD1 covers 7 bases. CDR3 length: 18 amino acids. CDR1 is SGHRS and CDR2 is YFSETQ in the germline V gene. V shed 2 bases and J 7 bases; nucleotides not matched to a gene: 20.

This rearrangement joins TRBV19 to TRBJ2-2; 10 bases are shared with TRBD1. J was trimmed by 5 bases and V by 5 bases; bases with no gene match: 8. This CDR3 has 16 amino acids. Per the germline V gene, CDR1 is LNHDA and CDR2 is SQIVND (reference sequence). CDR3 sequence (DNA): TGTGCCAGTAGTGCCTTAGGGACAGGGGTTACCGGGGAGCTGTTTTTT. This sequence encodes CASSALGTGVTGELFF.

The CDR3 is CASSPQTGTVYYEQYF. CDR3 coding DNA: TGTGCCAGCAGCCCCCAAACCGGGACAGTATACTACGAGCAGTACTTC. The chain uses TRBV9 and TRBJ2-7, with TRBD1 matching over 7 bases. V gave up 4 bases and J gave up 3 bases; unmatched junction bases: 13. This CDR3 is built from 16 residues. Looked up from germline, CDR1 is SGDLS and CDR2 is YYNGEE.